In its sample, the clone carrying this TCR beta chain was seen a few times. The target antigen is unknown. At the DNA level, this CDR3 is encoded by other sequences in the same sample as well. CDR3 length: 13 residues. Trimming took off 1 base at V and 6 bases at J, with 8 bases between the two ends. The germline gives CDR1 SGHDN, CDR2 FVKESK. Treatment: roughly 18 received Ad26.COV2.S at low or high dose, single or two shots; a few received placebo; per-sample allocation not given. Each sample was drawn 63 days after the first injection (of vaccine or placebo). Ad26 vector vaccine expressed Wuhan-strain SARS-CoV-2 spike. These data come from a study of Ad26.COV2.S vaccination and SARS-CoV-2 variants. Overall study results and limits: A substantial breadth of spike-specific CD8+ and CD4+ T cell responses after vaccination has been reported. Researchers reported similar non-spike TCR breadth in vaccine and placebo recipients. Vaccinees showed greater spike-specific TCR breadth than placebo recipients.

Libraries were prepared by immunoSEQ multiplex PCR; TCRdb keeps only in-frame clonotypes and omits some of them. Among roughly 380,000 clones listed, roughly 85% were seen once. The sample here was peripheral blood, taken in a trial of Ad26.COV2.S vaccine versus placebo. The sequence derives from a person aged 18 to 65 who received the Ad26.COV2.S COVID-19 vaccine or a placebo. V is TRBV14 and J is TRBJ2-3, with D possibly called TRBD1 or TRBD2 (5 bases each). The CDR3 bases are TGTGCCAGCAGCCAAGTAGGGACCGATACGCAGTATTTT. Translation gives CASSQVGTDTQYF.